This TCR beta chain was identified during a study of T cells after yellow fever vaccination. TCRdb passed the 5' RACE reads through MiXCR, listing each CDR3 protein once. Among 200,000 to 250,000 distinct CDR3 sequences listed, 6% to 7.5% were seen once. V was clipped by 5 bases and J by 4 bases, with 14 bases between them. CDR1 SGHTA and CDR2 FQGNSA come from the germline V gene. The CDR3 is 15 residues long. The sequencing here drew on CD4+ T cells sorted from PBMCs, taken 15 days after the yellow fever booster vaccination. The TCR originated in a man aged 30-40 years who received the YFV17D yellow fever vaccine. The chain combines TRBV7-2 with TRBJ2-2; the D gene is possibly TRBD2 (5 bases). The CDR3 spells CASSQAVAITGELFF. The CDR3 nucleotides read TGTGCCAGCAGCCAGGCTGTAGCGATCACCGGGGAGCTGTTTTTT.